Shown below are 5 T cell receptor beta chains from a single sample sequenced in a study of blood T cell repertoires in COVID-19. The method was immunoSEQ multiplex PCR; TCRdb's version includes in-frame clones alone and lacks a portion of them. The repertoire holds a few hundred thousand clones, with about four fifths as singletons. The material sequenced was peripheral blood. These receptors came from a woman between 18 and 29 years old with acute or convalescent COVID-19.

The CDR3 DNA follows: TGTGCCTGGAGTGCGGTCCTCAAAAATGAAAAACTGTTTTTT. Translated: CAWSAVLKNEKLFF. The genes are TRBV30 and TRBJ1-4; no reliable D call. Germline-derived CDR1 and CDR2 are GTSNPN and SVGIG (reference sequence). This CDR3 contains 14 residues. The V and J ends lost 1 base and 5 bases respectively, with 11 bases between them.

The chain joins TRBV5-1 to TRBJ2-2, with TRBD2 matching over 9 bases. The V gene end was trimmed by 4 bases and the J gene end by 3 bases; junction bases not matched to a gene: 22. The CDR3 sequence is 21 residues long. From germline, CDR1 is SGHRS and CDR2 YFSETQ. The CDR3 bases are TGCGCCAGCAGCCCGGTGTGGGGCTTGACTAGCGGCCCGATGTACACCGGGGAGCTGTTTTTT. Translated: CASSPVWGLTSGPMYTGELFF.

The chain uses TRBV21-1 and TRBJ1-5; the listed D gene, TRBD1, was not tested against the DNA. TRBV21-1 is flagged as a pseudogene. This CDR3 spans 15 amino acids. CDR3 coding DNA: TGTGCCAGCAGCAACGGGACAGGGGGCTGGGAGCCCCAGCATTTT. Protein: CASSNGTGGWEPQHF.

The chain couples TRBV15 to TRBJ2-7, with 10 bases matching TRBD1. With 5 bases clipped from V and 4 bases from J, the junction kept 2 bases outside the gene matches. CDR1 and CDR2 from the germline V gene are LNHNV and YYDKDF (reference sequence). The CDR3 runs to 13 residues. As DNA, the CDR3 is TGTGCCACCAGCCAGGACAGGGGGTACGAGCAGTACTTC. Its protein is CATSQDRGYEQYF. Supplemented by reference TRBV15 and TRBJ2-7, the full variable domain reads DAMVIQNPRYQVTQFGKPVTLSCSQTLNHNVMYWYQQKSSQAPKLLFHYYDKDFNNEADTPDNFQSRRPNTSFCFLDIRSPGLGDTAMYLCATSQDRGYEQYFGPGTRLTVT.

The chain has TRBV5-1 and TRBJ2-7, with 13 bases that match TRBD2. The junction had 6 bases not matched to a gene; V was cut back by 3 bases and J by 3 bases. The germline V gene encodes CDR1 SGHRS and CDR2 YFSETQ. This CDR3 contains 16 residues. The CDR3 DNA reads as TGCGCCAGCAGCTCGGCTGGACTAGCGGGAGTCTACGAGCAGTACTTC. Protein product: CASSSAGLAGVYEQYF.